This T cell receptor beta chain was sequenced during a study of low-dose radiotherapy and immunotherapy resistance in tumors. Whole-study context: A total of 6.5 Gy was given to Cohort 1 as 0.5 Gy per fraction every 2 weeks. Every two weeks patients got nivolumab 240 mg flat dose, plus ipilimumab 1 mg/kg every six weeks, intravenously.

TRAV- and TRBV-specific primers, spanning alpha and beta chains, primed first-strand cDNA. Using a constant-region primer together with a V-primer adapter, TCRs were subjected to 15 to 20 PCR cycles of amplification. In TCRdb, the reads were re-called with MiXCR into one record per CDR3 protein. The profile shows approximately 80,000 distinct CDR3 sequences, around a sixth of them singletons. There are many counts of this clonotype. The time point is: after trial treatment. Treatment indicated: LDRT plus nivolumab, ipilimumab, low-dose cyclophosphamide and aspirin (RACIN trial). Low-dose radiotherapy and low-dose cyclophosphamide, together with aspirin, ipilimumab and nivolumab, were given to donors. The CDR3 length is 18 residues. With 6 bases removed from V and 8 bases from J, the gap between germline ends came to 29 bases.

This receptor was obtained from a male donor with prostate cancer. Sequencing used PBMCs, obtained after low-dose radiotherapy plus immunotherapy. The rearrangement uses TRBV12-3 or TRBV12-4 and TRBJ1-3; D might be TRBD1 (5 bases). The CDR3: CASRKPRQGAFPEDTIYF. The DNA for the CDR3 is TGTGCCAGCAGAAAACCCCGGCAGGGCGCGTTCCCGGAGGACACCATATATTTT.